The clone carrying this T cell receptor beta chain was detected only a few times. The CDR3 consists of 15 residues. The junction had 6 bases not matched to a gene; V was cut back by 4 bases and J by 5 bases. Germline V lookup: CDR1 SEHNR, CDR2 FQNEAQ (reference sequence). Treatment reported: randomized to nivolumab then ipilimumab (arm A) or the reverse (arm B). No patient had prior DNA-damaging chemotherapy. From thawed PBMCs, live CD3+CD8+ cells negative for CD19 and CD56 were sorted. The data were taken from a study of sequential checkpoint blockade in melanoma. Study summary: Each arm's sequence ended with maintenance nivolumab.

Method: immunoSEQ multiplex PCR; TCRdb's copy keeps in-frame clones and lacks some. Among about 20,000 clones listed, about two thirds were seen once. The receptor was derived from a human donor with melanoma. The chain couples TRBV7-9 to TRBJ2-7; 12 bases line up with TRBD1. Sample: CD8+ T cells sorted from blood (inferred from file names), taken from a patient given nivolumab and ipilimumab in sequence. CDR3 sequence (DNA): TGTGCCAGCAGCTCCTGGGACAGGGGGCGTCACGAGCAGTACTTC. Its translation is CASSSWDRGRHEQYF.